The present T cell receptor beta chain was sequenced within a study (dated by TCRdb to 2013 to 2016). With respect to the entire study: The study set out to test whether tumor-infiltrating Tregs in breast cancer get recruited from blood Tregs or are instead converted in situ from other CD4+ T cell subsets.

Including the terminal cysteine and phenylalanine, the CDR3 comprises 18 residues. Of all the DNA, just the CDR3 is kept, 54 bases in frame from base 1. CDR1 and CDR2 are read off the germline V gene as SGHRS and YFSETQ. For this chain, trimming is 0 bases at the V end and 2 bases at the J end, and the number of junction bases without a gene match is 8. CD4+CD45RO+CD25- cells were isolated as memory CD4+ T cells. Tregs, naive and memory CD4+ T cells from tumor, blood and ipsilateral draining lymph nodes of a few breast cancer patients underwent full-length TCR alpha and beta sequencing. Ficoll density gradient centrifugation was used to isolate mononuclear cells from either lymph nodes or 50 ml of peripheral blood. A purity exceeding 90% was confirmed by FACS for the sorted cell populations. The full study reports these points: In terms of TCR gene usage, tumor memory CD4+ T cells clustered together with blood and lymph node memory CD4+ cells, as well as with lymph node naive CD4+ cells. The greatest overlap of tumor-infiltrating Treg TCR alpha and beta sequences was observed with tumor naive CD4+ T cells, followed by blood naive CD4+ T cells. Rather than covering whole repertoires, validation in the larger cohort was restricted to a single TCR beta V-J rearrangement.

About this clonotype itself: Its antigen is not yet known. Per-base qualities were not stored, and no clone one base away is much larger.

Full-length TCR variable regions were amplified by 5' RACE PCR using constant-region reverse primers, and then by semi-nested PCR using Nested Universal Primer A. Using the ReliaPrep RNA Cell Miniprep System, total RNA was extracted, and the SMARTer RACE 5'/3' Kit was then used to reverse transcribe the RNA into 5'RACE-ready cDNA. Full-length TCR alpha and beta libraries were barcoded with multiplex adaptors and sequenced on an Illumina MiSeq. Per the original workflow: Sequencing data were pooled across the five patients for each of nine subset-tissue groups and compared by unsupervised clustering of TCR gene usage. The Morisita-Horn index was used to calculate repertoire similarity, with shared sequences weighted according to their contribution to each repertoire. The raw public data were reprocessed by TCRdb itself: fastp quality trimming at Q25, MiXCR clonotype calling, in-frame beta chains only. Under each unique CDR3 protein, matching rows form one entry showing the most common genes and DNA. TCRdb assigned the V and J calls; the authors' analysis was not used. The sample table contains around 33,000 distinct CDR3 sequences; only one count was recorded for 24% of them. The top ten clones comprise more than 3.5% of the sample.

Material: memory CD4+ T cells sorted from blood. Reading the label with the study, this specimen's cell subset or site is: memory CD4+ T cells, CD4+CD45RO+CD25-. This receptor chain uses TRBV5-1 and TRBJ2-6; the junction holds 7 bases that match TRBD1. The TCR comes from a female donor with breast cancer. The nucleotide sequence reads as follows: TGCGCCAGCAGCTTGGCGGGACGAGGGGGCCCTGGGGCCAACGTCCTGACTTTC. Its translation reads: CASSLAGRGGPGANVLTF. When the CDR3 is completed using the reference TRBV5-1 and TRBJ2-6 genes on either side, the full variable domain is KAGVTQTPRYLIKTRGQQVTLSCSPISGHRSVSWYQQTPGQGLQFLFEYFSETQRNKGNFPGRFSGRQFSNSRSEMNVSTLELGDSALYLCASSLAGRGGPGANVLTFGAGSRLTVL.